These T cell receptor beta chains were read from a single sample in a study of response to subunit inactivated influenza vaccine. TCRdb reprocessed the RT-PCR reads via MiXCR and lists one record per CDR3 protein. The table lists about 780,000 distinct CDR3 sequences, approximately 17% of them singletons. The input for sequencing was PBMCs from blood, taken 4 to 6 days after vaccination. The origin of the receptors is a man in his fifties who received an inactivated influenza vaccine. CDR3s include the opening cysteine and the closing phenylalanine or tryptophan.

V	CDR3
TRBV30	CAWSEVGDTQYF
TRBV9	CASSVGTGGNTDTQYF
TRBV7-9	CASSFRDSTYEQYF
TRBV25-1	CASSELYPGGSSGNTIYF
TRBV7-8	CASSLILNQPQHF
TRBV29-1	CSALEGGASTEAFF
TRBV24-1	CATAGVGTEAFF
TRBV10-3	CAARTLEAASGGELFF
TRBV4-3	CASSQDLPLMDYGYTF
TRBV20-1	CSAIGGDTQFF
TRBV4-2	CASSQEGQGNLALHF
TRBV20-1	CSVTPTGSDTQYF
TRBV5-1	CASYLSPYEQYF
TRBV6-5	CASSYTDSLRGTQYF
TRBV18	CASSPRDRSSNSPLHF
TRBV7-9	CASSLGTGTGETQYF
TRBV12-3/TRBV12-4	CASSFGPGTEAFF
TRBV11-2	CASSSDIRGHEQFF
TRBV20-1	CSARDQGWEQYF
TRBV12-3/TRBV12-4	CASTEREGGEQFF
TRBV20-1	CSATDRGAYGYTF
TRBV29-1	CSVPPHGTTNTEAFF